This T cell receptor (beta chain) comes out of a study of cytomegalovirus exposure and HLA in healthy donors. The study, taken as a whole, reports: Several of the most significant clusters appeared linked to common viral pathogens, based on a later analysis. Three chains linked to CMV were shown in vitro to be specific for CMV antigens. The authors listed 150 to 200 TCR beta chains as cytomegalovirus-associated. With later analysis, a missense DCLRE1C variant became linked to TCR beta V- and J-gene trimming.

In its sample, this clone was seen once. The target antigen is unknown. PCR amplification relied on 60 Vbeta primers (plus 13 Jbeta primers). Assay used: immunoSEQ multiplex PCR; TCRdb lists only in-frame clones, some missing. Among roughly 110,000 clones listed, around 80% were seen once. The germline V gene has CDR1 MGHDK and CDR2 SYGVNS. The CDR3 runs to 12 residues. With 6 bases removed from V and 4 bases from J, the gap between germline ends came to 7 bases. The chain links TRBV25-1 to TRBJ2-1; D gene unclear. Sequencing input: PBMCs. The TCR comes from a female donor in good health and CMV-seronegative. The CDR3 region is CASSQRYNEQFF. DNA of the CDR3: TGTGCCAGCAGCCAGAGGTACAATGAGCAGTTCTTC.